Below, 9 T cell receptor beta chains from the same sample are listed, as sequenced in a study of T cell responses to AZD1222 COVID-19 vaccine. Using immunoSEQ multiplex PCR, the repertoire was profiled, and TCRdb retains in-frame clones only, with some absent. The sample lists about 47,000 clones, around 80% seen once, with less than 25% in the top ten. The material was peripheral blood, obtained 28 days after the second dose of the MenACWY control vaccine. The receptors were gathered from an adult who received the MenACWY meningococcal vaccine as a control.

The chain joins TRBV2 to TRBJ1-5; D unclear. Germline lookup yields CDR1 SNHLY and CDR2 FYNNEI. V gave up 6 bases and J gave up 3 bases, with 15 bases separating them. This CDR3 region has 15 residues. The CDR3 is CASRVENPPNQPQHF. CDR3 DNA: TGTGCCAGCAGAGTAGAGAATCCACCCAATCAGCCCCAGCATTTT.

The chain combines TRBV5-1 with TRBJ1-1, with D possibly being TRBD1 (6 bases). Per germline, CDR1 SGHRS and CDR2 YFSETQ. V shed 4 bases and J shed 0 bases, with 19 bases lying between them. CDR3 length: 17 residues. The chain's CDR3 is CASSTNLPGQVNTEAFF. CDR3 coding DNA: TGCGCCAGCAGCACAAACCTTCCGGGACAAGTGAACACTGAAGCTTTCTTT. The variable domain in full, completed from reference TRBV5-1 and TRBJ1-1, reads KAGVTQTPRYLIKTRGQQVTLSCSPISGHRSVSWYQQTPGQGLQFLFEYFSETQRNKGNFPGRFSGRQFSNSRSEMNVSTLELGDSALYLCASSTNLPGQVNTEAFFGQGTRLTVV.

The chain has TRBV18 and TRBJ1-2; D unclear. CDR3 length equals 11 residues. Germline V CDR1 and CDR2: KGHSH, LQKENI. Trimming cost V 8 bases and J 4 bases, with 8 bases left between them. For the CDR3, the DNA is TGTGCCAGCCCGTTCCTCTATGGCTACACCTTC. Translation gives CASPFLYGYTF.

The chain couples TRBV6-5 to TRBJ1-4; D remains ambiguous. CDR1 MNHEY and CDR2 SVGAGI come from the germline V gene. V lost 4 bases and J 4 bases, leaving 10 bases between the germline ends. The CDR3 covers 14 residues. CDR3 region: CASSSVVGNEKLFF. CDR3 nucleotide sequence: TGTGCCAGCAGTTCGGTGGTCGGTAATGAAAAACTGTTTTTT.

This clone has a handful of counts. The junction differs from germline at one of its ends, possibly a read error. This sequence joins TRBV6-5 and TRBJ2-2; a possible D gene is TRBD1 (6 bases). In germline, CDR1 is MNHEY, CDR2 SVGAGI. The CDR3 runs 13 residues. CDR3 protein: CAGSTGYTGELFF. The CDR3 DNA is TGTGCCGGCAGCACAGGGTATACCGGGGAGCTGTTTTTT.

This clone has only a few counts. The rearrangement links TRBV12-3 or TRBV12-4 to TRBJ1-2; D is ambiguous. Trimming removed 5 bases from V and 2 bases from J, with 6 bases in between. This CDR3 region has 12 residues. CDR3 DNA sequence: TGTGCCAGCAGTGGACGAAACTATGGCTACACCTTC. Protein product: CASSGRNYGYTF.

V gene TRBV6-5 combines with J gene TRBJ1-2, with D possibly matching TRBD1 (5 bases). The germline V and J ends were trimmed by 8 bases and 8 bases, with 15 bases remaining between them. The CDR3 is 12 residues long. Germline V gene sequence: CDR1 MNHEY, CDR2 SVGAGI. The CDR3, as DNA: TGTGCCAGCGAGGACGGCAGGGCCGGCTACACCTTC. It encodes CASEDGRAGYTF.

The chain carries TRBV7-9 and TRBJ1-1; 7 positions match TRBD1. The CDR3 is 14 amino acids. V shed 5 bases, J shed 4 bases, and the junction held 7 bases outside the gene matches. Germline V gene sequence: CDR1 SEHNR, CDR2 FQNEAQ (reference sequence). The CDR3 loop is CASSPGQEPTEAFF. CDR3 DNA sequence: TGTGCCAGCAGCCCCGGACAGGAACCCACTGAAGCTTTCTTT.

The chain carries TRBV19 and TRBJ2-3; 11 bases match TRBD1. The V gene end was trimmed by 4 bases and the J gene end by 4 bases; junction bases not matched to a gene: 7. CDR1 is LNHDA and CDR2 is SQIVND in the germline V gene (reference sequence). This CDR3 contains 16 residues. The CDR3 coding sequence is TGTGCCAGTAGTAAAGGACAGGGGGCTTGGGCAGATACGCAGTATTTT. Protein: CASSKGQGAWADTQYF.